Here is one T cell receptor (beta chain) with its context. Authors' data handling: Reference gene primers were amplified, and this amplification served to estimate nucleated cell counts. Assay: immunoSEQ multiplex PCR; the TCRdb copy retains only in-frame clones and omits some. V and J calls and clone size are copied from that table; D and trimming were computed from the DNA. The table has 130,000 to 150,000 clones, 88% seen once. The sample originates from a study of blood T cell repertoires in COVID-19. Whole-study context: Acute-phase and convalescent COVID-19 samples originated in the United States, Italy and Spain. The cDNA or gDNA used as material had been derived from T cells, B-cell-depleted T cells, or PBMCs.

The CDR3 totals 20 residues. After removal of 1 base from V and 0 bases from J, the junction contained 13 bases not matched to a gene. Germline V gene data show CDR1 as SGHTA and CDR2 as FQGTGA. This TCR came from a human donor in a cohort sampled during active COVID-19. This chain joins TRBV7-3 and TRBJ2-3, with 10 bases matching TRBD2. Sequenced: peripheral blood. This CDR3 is CASSLRGRTSGRESTDTQYF. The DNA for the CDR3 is TGTGCCAGCAGCTTAAGAGGCAGGACTAGCGGTAGGGAAAGCACAGATACGCAGTATTTT.